These T cell receptor beta chains were read from a single sample in a study of T cells in Graves' hyperthyroidism and ophthalmopathy. TCRdb independently ran MiXCR on the multiplex PCR reads; one entry per CDR3 protein. The sample holds roughly 720,000 distinct CDR3 sequences, about 18% seen once. Material for sequencing was blood. The source of these receptors is a man aged 50-59 years with Graves' hyperthyroidism. CDR3s include the opening cysteine and the closing phenylalanine or tryptophan. Clone size is shown for a subset of rows, as once, few, many or a class of expanded clone.

V,J,size,CDR3
TRBV19,TRBJ2-1,.,CASTPPGLGSPYNEQFF
TRBV19,TRBJ1-4,few,CASSIQAGATNEKLFF
TRBV5-1,TRBJ2-2,.,CASSPDRGRGELFF
TRBV7-8,TRBJ2-7,.,CASSLASTSYEQYF
TRBV12-3/TRBV12-4,TRBJ1-2,.,CASKGVNFNYGYTF
TRBV28,TRBJ1-4,many,CASSNRRLREKLFF
TRBV5-5,TRBJ2-1,few,CASSLDTSENEQFF
TRBV20-1,TRBJ2-1,.,CSAGKPGLGVNEQFF
TRBV12-3/TRBV12-4,TRBJ2-5,.,CASRATSVSLREETQYF
TRBV27,TRBJ2-7,.,CASSPLRDRGNEQYF
TRBV2,TRBJ2-7,many,CASGDLPGLAGAGYEQYF
TRBV28,TRBJ1-2,many,CASTGAYGYTF
TRBV2,TRBJ2-6,many,CASADRSSGANVLTF
TRBV5-4,TRBJ2-1,many,CASSTSSGRYNEQFF
TRBV7-2,TRBJ1-1,many,CASSLGAGIFYTEAFF
TRBV24-1,TRBJ2-7,.,CATSDPRTGSLDEQYF
TRBV9,TRBJ2-5,many,CASSVGNTGGAETQYF
TRBV18,TRBJ1-1,many,CASSPAMGNTEAFF
TRBV11-2,TRBJ1-2,many,CASSAITGQEYTNYGYTF
TRBV7-9,TRBJ2-7,few,CASSAGGRGYEQYF
TRBV7-2,TRBJ2-5,many,CASSLDPSETQYF
TRBV24-1,TRBJ2-1,many,CATSDPTGTGGNEQFF
TRBV18,TRBJ1-2,.,CASSPTGRYGYTF
TRBV11-2,TRBJ2-1,.,CASSPLPTRLLNEQFF
TRBV9,TRBJ2-1,few,CASSVAQTRLNEQFF
TRBV28,TRBJ2-7,many,CASSLGRTALAGKAYEQYF
TRBV24-1,TRBJ2-3,many,CATSVGSTDTQYF
TRBV27,TRBJ2-6,many,CASSTSGSGANVLTF
TRBV20-1,TRBJ2-2,many,CSARAGGLAFTGELFF
TRBV30,TRBJ1-1,many,CAWSRQGANTEAFF
TRBV6-1,TRBJ1-2,many,CASSFSFPGYGYTF
TRBV27,TRBJ2-3,many,CASSLSWAASTDTQYF
TRBV5-5,TRBJ1-4,many,CASSTRQKFTTNEKLFF
TRBV7-2,TRBJ1-1,many,CASTLTGGMNTEAFF
TRBV19,TRBJ1-2,.,CASSTWAGGDGYTF
TRBV12-3/TRBV12-4,TRBJ2-2,few,CASSPLGENTGELFF
TRBV29-1,TRBJ2-1,.,CSVVRDRGANEQFF
TRBV27,TRBJ2-7,.,CASSFSGTGVDEQYF
TRBV20-1,TRBJ2-7,many,CSARGLAGVSYEQYF
TRBV28,TRBJ2-1,many,CASRPSTSPYNEQFF
TRBV3-1,TRBJ2-3,many,CASSHATDTQYF
TRBV28,TRBJ2-1,.,CASRQLNPRFLADYNEQFF
TRBV28,TRBJ1-1,few,CASSIQAYTEAFF
TRBV5-6,TRBJ1-1,few,CASSTTGKNTEAFF
TRBV10-3,TRBJ1-2,.,CAISESKGSPSYGYTF
TRBV7-9,TRBJ2-5,many,CASSPSSMSVGLRVETQYF
TRBV6-1,TRBJ1-4,.,CASTQSNEKLFF
TRBV28,TRBJ2-3,few,CASSLFLDRGPDTQYF
TRBV25-1,TRBJ1-2,.,CASEGDRAVYGYTF